This T cell receptor beta chain was captured by sequencing in a study of cytomegalovirus exposure and HLA in healthy donors. V was pared by 3 bases and J by 2 bases, with 8 bases between. CDR1 SEHNR and CDR2 FQNEAQ come from the germline V gene (reference sequence). The CDR3 loop spans 14 amino acids. The PCR ran on 60 Vbeta and 13 Jbeta primers. The assay was immunoSEQ multiplex PCR, and TCRdb's table has in-frame clones only and misses some. In the table there are roughly 72,000 clones, about 74% of which are singletons. On this clone itself: Its antigen is still unknown.

General study results and limits: V segments that were indistinguishable, TRBV6-2 and TRBV6-3 among them, were omitted from analysis. Later genetic work tied a missense DCLRE1C variant to beta-chain V and J trimming. As a later analysis revealed, the rate of TCR association differed by HLA locus, with DRB1 most and HLA-C fewest. The classifier reportedly diagnosed cytomegalovirus status with high sensitivity and specificity.

V usage is TRBV7-9 and J usage is TRBJ1-5; perhaps TRBD1 as D (5 bases). The clonotype originates from a human donor in good health. Sequenced input: PBMCs. The CDR3 reads CASSFAQGNQPQHF. The CDR3 DNA follows: TGTGCCAGCAGCTTTGCACAGGGCAATCAGCCCCAGCATTTT.